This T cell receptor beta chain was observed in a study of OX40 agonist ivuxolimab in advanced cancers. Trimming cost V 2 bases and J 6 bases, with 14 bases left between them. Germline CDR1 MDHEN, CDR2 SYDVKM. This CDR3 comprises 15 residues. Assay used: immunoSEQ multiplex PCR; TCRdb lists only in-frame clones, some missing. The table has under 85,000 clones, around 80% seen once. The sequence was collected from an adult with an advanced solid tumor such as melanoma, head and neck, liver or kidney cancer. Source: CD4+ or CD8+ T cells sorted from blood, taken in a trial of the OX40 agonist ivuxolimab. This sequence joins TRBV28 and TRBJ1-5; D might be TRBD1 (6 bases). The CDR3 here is CASSLGGGGSQPQHF. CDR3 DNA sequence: TGTGCCAGCAGTTTAGGGGGGGGCGGAAGTCAGCCCCAGCATTTT.